The rows below give T cell receptor beta chains drawn from one sample of a study of identical twins. TCRdb re-derived calls from the 5' RACE reads in MiXCR, one entry per CDR3 protein. The table includes under 800,000 distinct CDR3 sequences, 20% to 25% detected once. The data were also submitted as part of a second study, on T cells expressing NK-cell markers.

The sample comprised PBMCs. All receptors come from a woman aged 18-29 years in good health. Each CDR3 is given with its conserved first and last residue. A D gene is named only where the DNA matches it firmly. Clone size is shown for a subset of rows, as once, few, many or a class of expanded clone.

size	V	D	J	CDR3	DNA
.	TRBV29-1	.	TRBJ2-4	CSVSQGITNIQYF	TGCAGCGTTTCTCAGGGAATAACGAACATTCAGTACTTC
.	TRBV20-1	TRBD1	TRBJ2-5	CSAPGQRSGTQYF	TGCAGTGCACCGGGACAGCGATCGGGGACCCAGTACTTC
.	TRBV9	.	TRBJ2-3	CASSVVESDTQYF	TGTGCCAGCAGCGTAGTGGAGTCAGATACGCAGTATTTT
once	TRBV20-1	TRBD1	TRBJ1-1	CSARTGAEYTEALF	TGCAGTGCCCGGACAGGGGCAGAGTACACTGAAGCTCTCTTT
.	TRBV20-1	TRBD2	TRBJ2-7	CSAASGGAYEQYF	TGCAGTGCTGCTAGCGGGGGGGCCTACGAGCAGTACTTC
few	TRBV15	.	TRBJ2-3	CATSRRRDLGQYF	TGTGCCACCAGCAGGAGACGGGACCTCGGGCAGTATTTT
.	TRBV20-1	.	TRBJ1-1	CSARERDRQDPTEAFF	TGCAGTGCTAGAGAGAGGGATAGACAGGATCCCACTGAAGCTTTCTTT
few	TRBV2	.	TRBJ1-1	CASRNGGRTEAFF	TGTGCCAGCAGGAACGGGGGTCGGACTGAAGCTTTCTTT
.	TRBV5-1	.	TRBJ2-7	CASSLSSPYEQYF	TGCGCCAGCAGCTTGTCCTCGCCTTACGAGCAGTACTTC
.	TRBV11-3	TRBD1	TRBJ1-2	CASSLVQGSGYTF	TGTGCCAGCAGCTTGGTACAGGGGTCTGGCTACACCTTC
.	TRBV18	.	TRBJ2-7	CASSPGGSTGKAYEQYF	TGTGCCAGCTCACCGGGGGGCTCGACAGGGAAGGCCTACGAGCAGTACTTC
once	TRBV9	TRBD2	TRBJ2-3	CASSVAMGLAGGTDTQYF	TGTGCCAGCAGCGTAGCTATGGGACTAGCGGGGGGCACAGATACGCAGTATTTT
.	TRBV12-3/TRBV12-4	TRBD1	TRBJ2-7	CASSLGIQGDEQYF	TGTGCCAGCAGCCTGGGGATACAGGGGGACGAGCAGTACTTC
few	TRBV6-5	TRBD1	TRBJ2-5	CASSFVDRERGVETQYF	TGTGCCAGCAGTTTTGTCGACAGGGAGAGAGGGGTGGAGACCCAGTACTTC
.	TRBV5-1	TRBD1	TRBJ2-1	CASSYRQGSSYNEQFF	TGCGCCAGCAGTTACCGACAGGGGAGTTCCTACAATGAGCAGTTCTTC
.	TRBV24-1	.	TRBJ2-1	CATSLGGYNEQFF	TGTGCCACCAGTTTGGGCGGGTACAATGAGCAGTTCTTC
.	TRBV20-1	.	TRBJ2-1	CSAPPDSASSYNEQFF	TGCAGTGCTCCCCCCGATAGCGCGAGCTCCTACAATGAGCAGTTCTTC
many	TRBV4-3	.	TRBJ1-1	CASSPWGAGGRNTEAFF	TGCGCCAGCAGCCCTTGGGGGGCAGGTGGGAGGAACACTGAAGCTTTCTTT
.	TRBV11-2	.	TRBJ2-7	CAMSARLICEQYF	TGTGCCATGAGCGCTCGACTGATCTGCGAGCAGTACTTC
few	TRBV20-1	TRBD2	TRBJ2-1	CSARESETSGRGLYNEQFF	TGCAGTGCTAGAGAAAGCGAGACTAGCGGGAGGGGCCTGTACAATGAGCAGTTCTTC
.	TRBV9	.	TRBJ2-6	CASSVGRTGANVLTF	TGTGCCAGCAGCGTAGGACGCACTGGGGCCAACGTCCTGACTTTC
few	TRBV29-1	.	TRBJ2-3	CSVLFGVTDTQYF	TGCAGCGTCCTCTTTGGGGTAACAGATACGCAGTATTTT
.	TRBV12-3/TRBV12-4	TRBD2	TRBJ2-1	CASTWGGKSEQFF	TGTGCCAGCACATGGGGGGGAAAGTCTGAGCAGTTCTTC
.	TRBV2	.	TRBJ2-5	CASSESETQYF	TGTGCCAGCAGTGAAAGCGAGACCCAGTACTTC
.	TRBV7-6	.	TRBJ1-2	CASTPTHEGSGYTF	TGTGCCAGCACCCCCACCCATGAGGGTTCTGGCTACACCTTC
.	TRBV12-5	TRBD2	TRBJ2-5	CASAPPGGETQYF	TGTGCTAGTGCCCCCCCGGGAGGGGAGACCCAGTACTTC
.	TRBV18	TRBD2	TRBJ2-1	CASSRGDYSYNEQFF	TGTGCCAGCTCACGGGGGGACTACTCCTACAATGAGCAGTTCTTC